This TCR beta chain emerged from a study of blood T cell repertoires in COVID-19. Study details: From T cells, B-cell-depleted T cells, or PBMCs came the material, which was cDNA or gDNA.

Germline V CDR1 and CDR2: SNHLY, FYNNEI. The CDR3 has 12 amino acids. The V segment lost 6 bases and the J segment 10 bases; nucleotides outside the gene matches: 6. The repertoire was sequenced with immunoSEQ multiplex PCR; TCRdb's copy has only in-frame clones and lacks some. The repertoire holds fewer than 650,000 clones, with approximately 91% as singletons. The material sequenced was peripheral blood. This sequence joins TRBV2 and TRBJ2-1, with TRBD2 identical over 7 bases. This TCR derives from a woman in her 50s with COVID-19, enrolled during active disease. The chain's CDR3 is CASRETGGEQFF. DNA of the CDR3: TGTGCCAGCAGGGAGACCGGGGGGGAGCAGTTCTTC.